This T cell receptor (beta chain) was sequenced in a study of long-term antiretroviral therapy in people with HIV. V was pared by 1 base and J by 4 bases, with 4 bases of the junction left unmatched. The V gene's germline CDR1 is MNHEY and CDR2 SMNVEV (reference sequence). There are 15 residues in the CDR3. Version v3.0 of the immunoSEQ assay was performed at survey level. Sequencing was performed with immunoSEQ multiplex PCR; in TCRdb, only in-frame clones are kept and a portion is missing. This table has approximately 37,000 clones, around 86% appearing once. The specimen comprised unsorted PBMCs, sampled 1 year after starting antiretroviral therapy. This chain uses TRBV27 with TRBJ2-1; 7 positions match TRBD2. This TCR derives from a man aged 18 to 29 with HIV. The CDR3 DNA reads TGTGCCAGCAGTTTATGGGCGGGGGTATACAATGAGCAGTTCTTC. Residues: CASSLWAGVYNEQFF.